One and the same sample provided the 14 T cell receptor beta chains below, sequenced in a study of T cells in tuberculosis. Time point specified: new active TB diagnosis, blood taken before or within 7 days of starting treatment. Libraries were prepared by immunoSEQ multiplex PCR; TCRdb keeps only in-frame clonotypes and omits some of them. The table shows about 38,000 clones, with less than 95% occurring only once. Sequenced material: PBMCs, taken at tuberculosis diagnosis. The source of these receptors is an adult with tuberculosis.

The chain uses TRBV6-1 and TRBJ2-7; TRBD1 matches 7 bases. V trimming: 7 bases; J trimming: 0 bases; junction bases outside the gene matches: 9. The CDR3 contains 15 residues. Germline assignment: CDR1 MNHNS and CDR2 SASEGT. CDR3 sequence: CASTRGTVSSYEQYF. The CDR3, as DNA: TGTGCCAGCACTCGTGGGACAGTCAGCTCCTACGAGCAGTACTTC.

The chain has TRBV9 and TRBJ2-2, with 7 positions matching TRBD1. The CDR3 has 20 residues. Germline-derived CDR1 and CDR2 are SGDLS and YYNGEE. The V gene end was trimmed by 5 bases and the J gene end by 4 bases; junction bases not matched to a gene: 23. CDR3 coding DNA: TGTGCCAGCAGTAGAACCATGACAGGGCGTTTCGGGGTCGGCACCGGGGAGCTGTTTTTT. Translating gives CASSRTMTGRFGVGTGELFF.

The rearrangement joins TRBV7-2 to TRBJ1-6; D ambiguous. Trimming pared 3 bases from V and 0 bases from J, leaving 9 bases between. This CDR3 spans 16 amino acids. Germline CDR1 reads SGHTA; CDR2 reads FQGNSA. The chain's CDR3 is CASSLGASSYNSPLHF. Here the CDR3 DNA reads TGTGCCAGCAGCTTGGGCGCCAGCTCCTATAATTCACCCCTCCACTTT.

The J gene is TRBJ2-7, the V gene TRBV28, with 8 bases identical to TRBD2. This CDR3 is built from 15 residues. J gave up 0 bases and V 3 bases, and 4 bases lay outside the gene matches. Germline CDR1 is MDHEN and CDR2 is SYDVKM. The CDR3 coding sequence is TGTGCCAGCAGTTTCGGGGGGGGATTCTCCTACGAGCAGTACTTC. Protein product: CASSFGGGFSYEQYF.

The J gene is TRBJ2-7, the V gene TRBV27, with 7 bases aligning to TRBD1. Trimming cost V 6 bases and J 2 bases; bases outside gene matches: 7. Germline CDR1 and CDR2: MNHEY and SMNVEV (reference sequence). CDR3 length: 14 amino acids. CDR3 in DNA: TGTGCCAGCAGCTTGACAGGGACAACCTACGAGCAGTACTTC. Translated: CASSLTGTTYEQYF.

In this sample, this clone turned up once. The chain has TRBV5-1 and TRBJ2-7; perhaps TRBD1 as D (6 bases). The V gene's germline CDR1 is SGHRS and CDR2 YFSETQ. CDR3 length: 16 residues. Trimming left V 0 bases short and J 4 bases short, with 17 bases between. CDR3 protein: CASSLGQGILAYEQYF. CDR3 in DNA: TGCGCCAGCAGCTTGGGCCAGGGGATTCTTGCTTACGAGCAGTACTTC. Supplemented by reference TRBV5-1 and TRBJ2-7, the full variable domain reads KAGVTQTPRYLIKTRGQQVTLSCSPISGHRSVSWYQQTPGQGLQFLFEYFSETQRNKGNFPGRFSGRQFSNSRSEMNVSTLELGDSALYLCASSLGQGILAYEQYFGPGTRLTVT.

The chain carries TRBV7-2 and TRBJ1-5; tentatively, D is TRBD1 (6 bases). V dropped 5 bases and J dropped 0 bases, with 8 bases sitting between them. The germline CDR1 and CDR2 sequences are SGHTA and FQGNSA. CDR3 length: 14 residues. CDR3 sequence: CASSPRGSNQPQHF. CDR3 in DNA: TGTGCCAGCAGCCCCAGGGGTAGCAATCAGCCCCAGCATTTT.

The J gene is TRBJ2-3, the V gene TRBV5-5, with D possibly being TRBD1 (5 bases). The CDR3 is 15 residues long. Germline V lookup: CDR1 SGHKS, CDR2 YYEKEE (reference sequence). Trimming stripped 4 bases from V and 4 bases from J, with 16 bases between. The CDR3 nucleotides read TGTGCCAGCAGCCCATTTCCAGGGAATCCAGATACGCAGTATTTT. This sequence encodes CASSPFPGNPDTQYF.

This clone appeared a single time. The V and J genes are TRBV11-2 and TRBJ1-2; no clear D. With 2 bases removed from V and 0 bases from J, the gap between germline ends came to 10 bases. Germline CDR1 reads SGHAT; CDR2 reads FQNNGV. This CDR3 comprises 15 residues. CDR3 DNA: TGTGCCAGCAGCTTATTTTCCGAGTCTAACTATGGCTACACCTTC. Its translation is CASSLFSESNYGYTF.

The gene calls are TRBV6-1 and TRBJ2-7; the match to TRBD1 covers 9 bases. After removal of 4 bases from V and 0 bases from J, the junction contained 13 bases not matched to a gene. The CDR3 spans 18 residues. Germline values: CDR1 MNHNS, CDR2 SASEGT. The CDR3 nucleotides are TGTGCCAGCAGTGGTCCGGGACAGGGAGACACTTACTCCTACGAGCAGTACTTC. Amino acids: CASSGPGQGDTYSYEQYF.

V is TRBV11-3 and J is TRBJ2-7; D might be TRBD2 (5 bases). Germline V gene sequence: CDR1 SGHNT, CDR2 YENEEA. The CDR3 has 12 amino acids. Trimming shortened V by 2 bases and J by 4 bases, and 6 bases separated the two germline ends. CDR3 region: CASSLRGYEQYF. The CDR3 DNA reads TGTGCCAGCAGCTTAAGAGGGTACGAGCAGTACTTC.

This chain joins TRBV19 and TRBJ1-2, with D maybe TRBD1 (6 bases). CDR3 length: 17 amino acids. Germline V gene data show CDR1 as LNHDA and CDR2 as SQIVND (reference sequence). The V gene lost 3 bases and the J gene lost 1 base, with 18 bases spanning the gap. The CDR3: CASSIPSRPDSNYGYTF. In DNA, the CDR3 is TGTGCCAGTAGTATCCCCTCCCGACCGGACAGTAACTATGGCTACACCTTC.

V gene TRBV5-1 combines with J gene TRBJ1-2; 7 bases fit TRBD1. The CDR3 loop spans 15 amino acids. V was clipped by 3 bases and J by 4 bases; unmatched bases: 9. Germline CDR1 SGHRS, CDR2 YFSETQ. CDR3 nucleotides: TGCGCCAGCAGCTCGACTACAGGGGCCCCCTATGGCTACACCTTC. This translates into CASSSTTGAPYGYTF.

V is TRBV12-5 and J is TRBJ2-7, with TRBD2 matching over 9 bases. This CDR3 has 15 amino acids. Germline V lookup: CDR1 LGHNT, CDR2 FRNRAP. The J segment lost 5 bases and the V segment lost 4 bases, leaving 9 bases of the junction unmatched. CDR3 in amino acids: CASGWRGGPRDEQYF. CDR3 nucleotide sequence: TGTGCTAGTGGTTGGCGGGGGGGCCCCCGGGACGAGCAGTACTTC.